The clone carrying this T cell receptor (beta chain) was picked up a small number of times. No antigen is known for it. The sample belongs to a study of blood T cells in healthy people across ages. CDR3 length equals 15 residues. The trim removed 3 bases at V and 5 bases at J, leaving 5 bases unmatched. Study findings and constraints: Both higher diversity and more naive CD4+ cells marked long-lived donors when set against aged donors.

Together with a sample-barcoded 5' primer, a J-beta primer mix was included in a second PCR lasting roughly 6 to 12 cycles. A template-switch adaptor that had 12 random nucleotides put a tag on each cDNA molecule. TCRdb used MiXCR to reprocess the 5' RACE reads, holding one entry per CDR3 protein. This sample has hundreds of thousands of distinct CDR3 sequences, with around 62% found just once. The J gene is TRBJ2-5, the V gene TRBV12-3 or TRBV12-4, with TRBD2 matching 11 bases. The specimen was blood. The sequence was obtained from a man aged 30-40 years in good health. The CDR3 region is CASSFSGGAWETQYF. The CDR3 DNA reads as TGTGCCAGCAGTTTTAGCGGGGGGGCCTGGGAGACCCAGTACTTC.